These 5 T cell receptor beta chains originate from one sample sequenced in a study of blood T cell repertoires in COVID-19. Profiling relied on immunoSEQ multiplex PCR, and the TCRdb table lists in-frame clones only, not all of them. This table holds 55,000 to 75,000 clones, about 80% found once. The sequenced material came from peripheral blood. These receptors were obtained from a man aged 65-85 years with acute or convalescent COVID-19.

This clone has only one observation. CDR3 nucleotide sequence: TGTGCCAGCAGTGAAGGGGGGCAGGGCTTCACTTCACCCCTCCACTTT. Protein sequence: CASSEGGQGFTSPLHF. The genes are TRBV6-1 and TRBJ1-6; tentative D call: TRBD1 (6 bases). The germline CDR1 and CDR2 sequences are MNHNS and SASEGT. This CDR3 contains 16 residues. Trimming cost V 1 base and J 9 bases, with 16 bases left between them.

CDR3 region: CASSMDRGLTEKLFF. CDR3 coding DNA: TGTGCCAGCAGCATGGACAGGGGGCTTACTGAAAAACTGTTTTTT. The chain uses TRBV7-6 and TRBJ1-4; 11 bases align to TRBD1. V lost 5 bases to trimming and J lost 7 bases; unmatched junction nucleotides: 6. Per germline, CDR1 SGHVS and CDR2 FNYEAQ. This CDR3 comprises 15 residues.

This clone has only one observation. The rearrangement uses TRBV9 and TRBJ1-2, with 10 bases that match TRBD1. V lost 4 bases to trimming and J lost 2 bases; unmatched junction nucleotides: 14. CDR1 and CDR2 (germline): SGDLS, YYNGEE. The CDR3 contains 18 residues. CDR3 loop: CASSPGGTGEFPNYGYTF. In nucleotides, the CDR3 is TGTGCCAGCAGCCCAGGGGGGACAGGGGAATTCCCCAACTATGGCTACACCTTC.

DNA of the CDR3: TGTGCCAGCAATAACCAAGGGCTAGCGGGAGTGAGGTACGAGCAGTACTTC. Protein: CASNNQGLAGVRYEQYF. The rearrangement uses TRBV2 and TRBJ2-7, with TRBD2 matching over 10 bases. CDR3 size: 17 residues. CDR1 is SNHLY and CDR2 is FYNNEI in the germline V gene. V lost 7 bases and J lost 4; bases outside the gene matches: 16.

To note about this clone: Other DNA sequences within the sample encode an identical CDR3. This sequence joins TRBV28 and TRBJ1-4; the match to TRBD1 covers 8 bases. CDR1 and CDR2 from the germline V gene are MDHEN and SYDVKM. V lost 3 bases, J lost 7 bases, and 4 bases stayed unmatched. The CDR3 is 14 amino acids. The CDR3 nucleotides read TGTGCCAGCAGTTTGAGACAGGGGTTTGAAAAACTGTTTTTT. Protein product: CASSLRQGFEKLFF.